These 12 T cell receptor beta chains originate from one sample sequenced in a study of T cells in Graves' hyperthyroidism and ophthalmopathy. TCR beta CDR3 region amplification was performed from RNA transcripts. First-round RT-PCR with HTBI primers amplified the TCR CDR3 region. TCRdb passed the multiplex PCR reads through MiXCR, listing each CDR3 protein once. The top ten hold less than 65% of the sample, which has about half a million distinct CDR3 sequences, less than 25% seen once. The sequenced sample consisted of blood. The source is a woman aged 65 to 85 with Graves' ophthalmopathy.

The chain is built from TRBV20-1 and TRBJ1-2; tentative D call: TRBD1 (6 bases). Germline lookup yields CDR1 DFQATT and CDR2 SNEGSKA (reference sequence). This CDR3 has 18 amino acids. V was cut by 3 bases and J by 7 bases, with 30 bases left in between. Here the CDR3 reads CSARKGGMKGGFSCGYTF. In DNA, the CDR3 is TGCAGTGCTAGGAAGGGGGGTATGAAGGGGGGATTTAGCTGTGGCTACACCTTC.

This clonotype was seen ten or more times. This sequence joins TRBV28 and TRBJ2-7; 7 bases map to TRBD1. CDR1 is MDHEN and CDR2 is SYDVKM in the germline V gene. The CDR3 is 14 amino acids. Trimming cost V 5 bases and J 3 bases; bases outside gene matches: 7. In DNA form, the CDR3 reads TGTGCCAGCAGTCTCCAGACAGGGTTCTACGAGCAGTACTTC. Protein: CASSLQTGFYEQYF.

This clonotype appeared a few times. The rearrangement joins TRBV7-2 to TRBJ2-3; D is possibly TRBD1 (5 bases). The germline CDR1 and CDR2 sequences are SGHTA and FQGNSA. The CDR3 is made up of 11 amino acids. V lost 5 bases and J lost 8, with 8 bases in between. The CDR3 reads CASSPGATQYF. CDR3 DNA: TGTGCCAGCAGCCCTGGGGCTACGCAGTATTTT. Full variable domain (outside the CDR3, taken from reference TRBV7-2 and TRBJ2-3): GAGVSQSPSNKVTEKGKDVELRCDPISGHTALYWYRQSLGQGLEFLIYFQGNSAPDKSGLPSDRFSAERTGGSVSTLTIQRTQQEDSAVYLCASSPGATQYFGPGTRLTVL.

Worth noting for this clonotype: Mismatch with germline at one junction end may stem from a read error. The chain combines TRBV5-1 with TRBJ2-1; unclear D gene. The CDR3 has 15 amino acids. Germline loops: CDR1 SGHRS, CDR2 YFSETQ. The chain's CDR3 is CASRQDGYSYNEQSF. The CDR3 bases are TGCGCCAGCAGGCAGGACGGTTACTCCTACAATGAGCAGTCCTTC.

This clonotype was observed at least ten times. The chain has TRBV28 and TRBJ2-1; the D is unclear. Looked up from germline, CDR1 is MDHEN and CDR2 is SYDVKM. Trimming cost V 9 bases and J 0 bases, with 9 bases left between them. The CDR3 has 13 amino acids. The CDR3 nucleotides are TGTGCCAGTACGACAAACTCCTACAATGAGCAGTTCTTC. Encoded protein: CASTTNSYNEQFF.

The V and J genes are TRBV6-2 or TRBV6-3 and TRBJ2-7, with 10 bases matching TRBD2. The junction had 18 bases not matched to a gene; V was cut back by 1 base and J by 6 bases. The CDR3 has 19 residues. Germline values: CDR1 MNHEY, CDR2 SVGEGT. CDR3 nucleotides: TGTGCCAGCAGTTACTACCGCGACCAGGGCCTAGCGGGAGCTAGCGAGCAGTACTTC. The encoded protein is CASSYYRDQGLAGASEQYF.

About this clonotype itself: This could be a read error, since a much larger clone is one nucleotide away. The chain has TRBV10-3 and TRBJ2-1; 8 nucleotides agree with TRBD2. The CDR3 sequence is 19 residues long. Germline trimming cut 6 bases from V and 6 bases from J; bases unmatched to any gene: 22. Germline loops: CDR1 ENHRY, CDR2 SYGVKD. For the CDR3, the DNA is TGTGCCATCAGAGCCGCGGGGGGCGAGAGGATGGTGGAGCGCAATGAGCAGTTCTTC. As protein: CAIRAAGGERMVERNEQFF.

This chain connects TRBV11-2 to TRBJ2-2; tentative D call: TRBD2 (6 bases). The V gene's germline CDR1 is SGHAT and CDR2 FQNNGV. CDR3 length equals 15 residues. Trimming removed 2 bases at V and 4 bases at J, with 11 bases between. The CDR3 spells CASSLRRGTTGELFF. Written as DNA, the CDR3 is TGTGCCAGCAGCTTACGGCGGGGTACCACCGGGGAGCTGTTTTTT.

The chain links TRBV9 to TRBJ2-1; D not resolved. V was pared by 3 bases and J by 2 bases, with 6 bases between. Germline-derived CDR1 and CDR2 are SGDLS and YYNGEE. This CDR3 has 13 amino acids. In DNA form, the CDR3 reads TGTGCCAGCAGCGCCTCCGCCTACAATGAGCAGTTCTTC. It is translated as CASSASAYNEQFF.

This clonotype has at least ten counts. V and J are TRBV11-2 and TRBJ2-5; a possible D gene is TRBD1 (6 bases). CDR3 length: 14 amino acids. V was clipped by 3 bases and J by 4 bases, with 12 bases between them. Germline CDR1 is SGHAT and CDR2 is FQNNGV. CDR3 DNA: TGTGCCAGCAGCTTCACAGGGCTGTTAGAGACCCAGTACTTC. This gives the protein CASSFTGLLETQYF. Full variable domain (missing parts from reference TRBV11-2 and TRBJ2-5): EAGVAQSPRYKIIEKRQSVAFWCNPISGHATLYWYQQILGQGPKLLIQFQNNGVVDDSQLPKDRFSAERLKGVDSTLKIQPAKLEDSAVYLCASSFTGLLETQYFGPGTRLLVL.

The genes are TRBV9 and TRBJ2-6, with D possibly being TRBD1 or TRBD2 (6 bases each). The V gene lost 5 bases and the J gene lost 0 bases, with 9 bases spanning the gap. Per the germline V gene, CDR1 is SGDLS and CDR2 is YYNGEE. This CDR3 contains 15 residues. For the CDR3, the DNA is TGTGCCAGCAGAACGGGGGCCTCTGGGGCCAACGTCCTGACTTTC. Protein: CASRTGASGANVLTF.

The gene calls are TRBV7-9 and TRBJ2-1, with 8 bases fitting TRBD2. V shed 6 bases and J 8 bases; nucleotides not matched to a gene: 9. Germline CDR1 SEHNR, CDR2 FQNEAQ (reference sequence). There are 14 residues in the CDR3. The CDR3 protein is CASRSSGTRDEQFF. The CDR3 coding sequence is TGTGCCAGCAGATCATCCGGGACTAGAGATGAGCAGTTCTTC.